This TCR beta chain stems from a study of low-dose radiotherapy and immunotherapy resistance in tumors. The wider study: Intravenous administration to patients comprised nivolumab at 240 mg every two weeks and ipilimumab at 1 mg/kg every six weeks. Patients took oral aspirin 300 mg daily for four cycles from cycle 1 day 1.

Per the germline V gene, CDR1 is DFQATT and CDR2 is SNEGSKA (reference sequence). This CDR3 region has 12 residues. Trimming removed 6 bases at V and 8 bases at J, with 13 bases between. Stated time point: before trial treatment. As their treatment, donors received nivolumab, ipilimumab, aspirin, low-dose cyclophosphamide and low-dose radiotherapy. TRAV- and TRBV-specific primers, spanning alpha and beta chains, primed first-strand cDNA. TCR amplification used 15 to 20 PCR cycles, a constant-region primer and a V-primer adapter. In vitro transcription amplified isolated mRNA. TCRdb redid the calling of the reads with MiXCR, one entry per CDR3 protein. The sample contains about 60,000 distinct CDR3 sequences, approximately 26% of which appear only once.

This receptor was taken from a male donor with prostate cancer. Sample: PBMCs, taken before treatment. The J gene is TRBJ1-4, the V gene TRBV20-1; D unresolved. The CDR3 sequence is CSACRHGEKLFF. CDR3 coding DNA: TGCAGTGCCTGCAGGCACGGGGAAAAACTGTTTTTT.